These 18 T cell receptor beta chains were sequenced from one sample in a study of T cells after posttransplantation cyclophosphamide. Clones were read by immunoSEQ multiplex PCR, and TCRdb kept only the in-frame ones, dropping some. This sample has around 35,000 clones, each found more than once. The sample was PBMCs. These receptors originate from a girl aged 5-17 years in good health, CMV-negative, and a related stem cell transplant donor.

The CDR3 loop reads CSVGQENEQYF. In DNA, the CDR3 is TGCAGCGTTGGACAGGAAAACGAGCAGTACTTC. This sequence joins TRBV29-1 and TRBJ2-7, with D tentatively TRBD1 (6 bases). In germline, CDR1 is SQVTM, CDR2 ANQGSEA. Trimming removed 4 bases at V and 5 bases at J, with 9 bases between. The CDR3 has 11 residues.

This clone was detected ten times or more. The chain uses TRBV19 and TRBJ1-1; 8 bases fit TRBD1. With 5 bases clipped from V and 6 bases from J, the junction kept 5 bases outside the gene matches. CDR1 and CDR2 from the germline V gene are LNHDA and SQIVND (reference sequence). This CDR3 is built from 13 residues. The CDR3 spells CASSLGQGAEAFF. CDR3 DNA sequence: TGTGCCAGTAGTCTTGGACAGGGTGCTGAAGCTTTCTTT.

This clone occurred many times. V gene TRBV6-1 combines with J gene TRBJ2-7, with 9 bases lining up with TRBD1. V was pared by 4 bases and J by 4 bases, with 5 bases of the junction left unmatched. CDR3 length: 14 residues. In germline, CDR1 is MNHNS, CDR2 SASEGT. CDR3 residues: CASSAGTGLYEQYF. The DNA for the CDR3 is TGTGCCAGCAGTGCAGGGACAGGGCTATACGAGCAGTACTTC.

The table lists this clone with a few counts. This chain connects TRBV28 to TRBJ2-2; D remains unclear. Trimming shortened V by 7 bases and J by 10 bases, and 10 bases separated the two germline ends. The CDR3 contains 11 residues. Germline CDR1 reads MDHEN; CDR2 reads SYDVKM. CDR3 nucleotides: TGTGCCAGCACTTACCGAGAGGAGCTGTTTTTT. The encoded protein is CASTYREELFF.

V usage is TRBV30 and J usage is TRBJ1-4; D is unresolved. Trimming stripped 0 bases from V and 7 bases from J, with 6 bases between. CDR3 length: 12 residues. Germline V gene lookup returns CDR1 GTSNPN and CDR2 SVGIG (reference sequence). This CDR3 reads CAWSVVVEKLFF. The CDR3, as DNA: TGTGCCTGGAGTGTGGTAGTTGAAAAACTGTTTTTT.

This clone has a handful of counts. This chain connects TRBV28 to TRBJ1-1; possible D gene TRBD1, 5 bases. Per the germline V gene, CDR1 is MDHEN and CDR2 is SYDVKM. The CDR3 contains 13 residues. V lost 11 bases and J lost 3, with 16 bases in between. The CDR3 protein is CAGSEGEDTEAFF. CDR3 DNA: TGTGCCGGCTCAGAAGGGGAGGACACTGAAGCTTTCTTT.

This clone was picked up many times. V is TRBV4-3 and J is TRBJ2-1; tentatively, D is TRBD2 (5 bases). Germline-derived CDR1 and CDR2 are LGHNA and YSLEER. V was cut by 0 bases and J by 6 bases, with 15 bases left in between. The CDR3 has 16 residues. This CDR3 is CASSQDSPPAGNEQFF. As DNA, the CDR3 is TGCGCCAGCAGCCAAGATTCCCCACCGGCGGGCAATGAGCAGTTCTTC.

The chain carries TRBV5-6 and TRBJ2-5; D remains unclear. CDR1 is SGHDT and CDR2 is YYEEEE in the germline V gene. This CDR3 comprises 18 residues. The V end was cut by 0 bases, the J end by 1 base, with 19 bases between. The CDR3 sequence is CASSLELASGTTQETQYF. CDR3 sequence (DNA): TGTGCCAGCAGCTTGGAGTTGGCGTCAGGCACCACCCAAGAGACCCAGTACTTC.

This clone has a count of ten or more. The chain combines TRBV11-2 with TRBJ2-2; 11 nucleotides align to TRBD2. The CDR3 extends over 16 amino acids. Trimming at V came to 0 bases and at J to 5 bases, leaving 2 bases not matched to a gene. CDR1 is SGHAT and CDR2 is FQNNGV in the germline V gene. As DNA, the CDR3 is TGTGCCAGCAGCTTAGATAGCGGGGGGGCAACCGGGGAGCTGTTTTTT. It is translated as CASSLDSGGATGELFF.

There are many counts of this clone. This chain uses TRBV29-1 with TRBJ1-2; 8 nucleotides agree with TRBD1. V was pared by 1 base and J by 1 base, with 2 bases of the junction left unmatched. Germline CDR1 reads SQVTM; CDR2 reads ANQGSEA. CDR3 size: 14 residues. The CDR3 nucleotides are TGCAGCGTTGAAGGCACAGGGGGTAACTATGGCTACACCTTC. Translating it yields CSVEGTGGNYGYTF. Together with reference TRBV29-1 and TRBJ1-2, the CDR3 gives the full variable domain: SAVISQKPSRDICQRGTSLTIQCQVDSQVTMMFWYRQQPGQSLTLIATANQGSEATYESGFVIDKFPISRPNLTFSTLTVSNMSPEDSSIYLCSVEGTGGNYGYTFGSGTRLTVV.

In its sample, this clone was seen many times. The chain recombines TRBV11-3 with TRBJ2-1; D remains ambiguous. The CDR3 covers 15 residues. Trimming removed 5 bases at V and 0 bases at J, with 11 bases between. Germline loops: CDR1 SGHNT, CDR2 YENEEA. The CDR3: CASSPNSRSYNEQFF. The CDR3 region has the DNA TGTGCCAGCAGCCCCAATAGTCGCTCCTACAATGAGCAGTTCTTC.

V and J are TRBV30 and TRBJ1-2, with D perhaps matching TRBD1 (5 bases). The CDR3 spans 14 residues. CDR1 and CDR2 from the germline V gene are GTSNPN and SVGIG (reference sequence). V was clipped by 3 bases and J by 6 bases, with 17 bases between them. The chain's CDR3 is CAWSRVRRDDGYTF. CDR3 in DNA: TGTGCCTGGAGCCGAGTTCGCAGGGATGATGGCTACACCTTC.

This clone was observed a handful of times. This chain joins TRBV6-1 and TRBJ2-7, with D perhaps matching TRBD1 (6 bases). The germline V gene has CDR1 MNHNS and CDR2 SASEGT. The CDR3 spans 15 residues. V was pared by 5 bases and J by 0 bases, with 14 bases between. The DNA for the CDR3 is TGTGCCAGCAGTCGTAACAGGGCCCTCTCCTACGAGCAGTACTTC. It codes for CASSRNRALSYEQYF.

This clone was seen ten or more times. The chain uses TRBV7-5 and TRBJ2-7; TRBD1, the D gene given by the table, was not confirmed from the DNA. TRBV7-5 is deemed a pseudogene. The CDR3 loop spans 14 amino acids. CDR3 nucleotide sequence: TGTGTCAGAAGCGGGGGACAGAGCTCCTACGAGCAGTACTTC. This encodes CVRSGGQSSYEQYF.

This clone turned up a few times. Other DNA sequences within the sample encode an identical CDR3. This sequence joins TRBV6-5 and TRBJ1-2, with D uncertain. The V end lost 6 bases, the J end lost 7 bases, and 12 bases lay between the germline ends. This CDR3 has 12 residues. Germline V gives CDR1 MNHEY, CDR2 SVGAGI. For the CDR3, the DNA is TGTGCCAGCAGCGAACTTGGAGGTGGCTACACCTTC. Translated: CASSELGGGYTF.

At least ten counts were recorded for this clone. The chain uses TRBV2 and TRBJ1-2; D is unclear. The CDR3 runs to 16 residues. Trimming pared 4 bases from V and 8 bases from J, leaving 23 bases between. Germline values: CDR1 SNHLY, CDR2 FYNNEI. CDR3 loop: CASSAAGGSPSSGYTF. CDR3 nucleotide sequence: TGTGCCAGCAGTGCGGCGGGCGGCTCCCCGTCCTCCGGCTACACCTTC.

In its sample, this clone was seen many times. The J gene is TRBJ1-2, the V gene TRBV5-6; possibly TRBD1 for D (6 bases). Between the trimmed V and J ends, which lost 0 bases and 4 bases, there was a span of 10 bases. Per germline, CDR1 SGHDT and CDR2 YYEEEE. The CDR3 spans 14 residues. The CDR3 loop is CASSLDRATYGYTF. CDR3 coding DNA: TGTGCCAGCAGCTTGGACAGGGCTACCTATGGCTACACCTTC.

This clone was counted a few times. The chain couples TRBV9 to TRBJ2-7; D is ambiguous. The CDR3 contains 12 residues. Germline lookup yields CDR1 SGDLS and CDR2 YYNGEE. Deletions cut 0 bases from V and 4 bases from J, with 5 bases between. CDR3 loop: CASSVGGYEQYF. The CDR3 nucleotides are TGTGCCAGCAGCGTAGGAGGATACGAGCAGTACTTC.